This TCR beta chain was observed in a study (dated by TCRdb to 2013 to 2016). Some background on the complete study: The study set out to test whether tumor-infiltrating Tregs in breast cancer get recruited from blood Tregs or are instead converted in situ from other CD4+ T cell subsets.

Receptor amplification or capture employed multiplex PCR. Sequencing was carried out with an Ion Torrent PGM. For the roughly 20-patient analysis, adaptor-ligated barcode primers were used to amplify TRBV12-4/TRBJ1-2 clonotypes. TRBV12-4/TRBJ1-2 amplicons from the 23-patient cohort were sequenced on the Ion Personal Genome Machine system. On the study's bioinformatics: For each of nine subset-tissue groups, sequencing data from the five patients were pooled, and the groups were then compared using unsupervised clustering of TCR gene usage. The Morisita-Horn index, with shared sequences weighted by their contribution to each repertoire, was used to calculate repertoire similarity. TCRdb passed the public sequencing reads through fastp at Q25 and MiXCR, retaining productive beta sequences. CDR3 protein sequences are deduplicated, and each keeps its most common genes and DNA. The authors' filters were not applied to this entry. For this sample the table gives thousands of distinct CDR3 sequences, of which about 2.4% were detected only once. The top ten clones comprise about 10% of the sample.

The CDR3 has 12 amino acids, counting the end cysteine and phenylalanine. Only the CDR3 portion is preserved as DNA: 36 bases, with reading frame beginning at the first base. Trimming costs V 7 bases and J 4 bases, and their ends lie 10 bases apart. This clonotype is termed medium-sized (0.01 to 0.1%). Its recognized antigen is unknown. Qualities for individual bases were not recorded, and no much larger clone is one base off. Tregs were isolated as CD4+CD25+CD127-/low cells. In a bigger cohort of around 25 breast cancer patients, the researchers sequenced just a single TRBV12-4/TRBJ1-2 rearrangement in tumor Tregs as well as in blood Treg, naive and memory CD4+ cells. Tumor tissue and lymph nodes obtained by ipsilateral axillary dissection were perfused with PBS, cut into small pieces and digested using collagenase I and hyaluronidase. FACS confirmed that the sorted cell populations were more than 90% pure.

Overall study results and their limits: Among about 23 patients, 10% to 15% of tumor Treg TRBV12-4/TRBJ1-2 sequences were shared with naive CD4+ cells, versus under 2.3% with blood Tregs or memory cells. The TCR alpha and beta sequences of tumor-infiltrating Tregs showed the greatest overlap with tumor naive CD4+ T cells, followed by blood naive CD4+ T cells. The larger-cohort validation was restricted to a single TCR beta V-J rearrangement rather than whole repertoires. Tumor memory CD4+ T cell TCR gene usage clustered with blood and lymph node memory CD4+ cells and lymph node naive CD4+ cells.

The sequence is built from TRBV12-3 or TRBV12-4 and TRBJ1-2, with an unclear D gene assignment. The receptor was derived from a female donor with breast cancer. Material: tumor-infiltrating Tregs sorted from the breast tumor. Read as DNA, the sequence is TGTGCCAGCACCGACGCGGCCTATGGCTACACCTTC. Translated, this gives CASTDAAYGYTF.